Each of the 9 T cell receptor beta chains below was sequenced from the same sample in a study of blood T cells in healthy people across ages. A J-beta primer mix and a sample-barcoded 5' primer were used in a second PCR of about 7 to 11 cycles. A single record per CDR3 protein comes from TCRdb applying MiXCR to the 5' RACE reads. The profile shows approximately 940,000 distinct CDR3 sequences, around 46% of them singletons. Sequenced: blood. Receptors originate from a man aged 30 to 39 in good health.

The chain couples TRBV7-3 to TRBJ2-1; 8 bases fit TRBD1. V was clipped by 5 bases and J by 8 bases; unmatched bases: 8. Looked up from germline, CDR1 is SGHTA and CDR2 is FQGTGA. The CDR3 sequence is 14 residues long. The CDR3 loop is CASSASGQGDEQFF. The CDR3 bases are TGTGCCAGCAGCGCATCCGGACAGGGCGATGAGCAGTTCTTC.

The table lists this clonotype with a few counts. DNA of the CDR3: TGTGCCAGCAGCCTGACGGCCTTCTTCGGGGGAACGTCAGATACGCAGTATTTT. Its translation is CASSLTAFFGGTSDTQYF. The V gene is TRBV7-2, the J gene TRBJ2-3, with D possibly matching TRBD2 (6 bases). The germline V and J ends were trimmed by 5 bases and 4 bases, with 25 bases remaining between them. This CDR3 is built from 18 residues. Germline assignment: CDR1 SGHTA and CDR2 FQGNSA.

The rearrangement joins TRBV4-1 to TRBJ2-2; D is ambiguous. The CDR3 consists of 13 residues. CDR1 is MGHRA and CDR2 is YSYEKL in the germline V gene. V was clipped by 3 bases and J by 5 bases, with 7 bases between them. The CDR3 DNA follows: TGCGCCAGCAGCCAGGGTGAAACCGGGGAGCTGTTTTTT. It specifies CASSQGETGELFF.

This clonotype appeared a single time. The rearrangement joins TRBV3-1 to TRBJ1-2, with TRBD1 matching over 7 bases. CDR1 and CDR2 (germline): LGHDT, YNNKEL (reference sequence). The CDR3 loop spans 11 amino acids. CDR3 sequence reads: CGPGGRVGYTF. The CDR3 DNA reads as TGTGGCCCAGGGGGGCGGGTTGGCTACACCTTC.

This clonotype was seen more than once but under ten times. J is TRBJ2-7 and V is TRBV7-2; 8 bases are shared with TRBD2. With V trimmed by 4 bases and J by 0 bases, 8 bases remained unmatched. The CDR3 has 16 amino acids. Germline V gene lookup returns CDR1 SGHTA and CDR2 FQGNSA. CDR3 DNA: TGTGCCAGCAGCTCCAGCGGGGGCCAAAACTCCTACGAGCAGTACTTC. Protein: CASSSSGGQNSYEQYF.

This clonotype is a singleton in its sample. CDR3 sequence: CASSLAIPNEQYF. The CDR3 DNA sequence: TGTGCCAGCAGCTTAGCGATTCCCAACGAGCAGTACTTC. The chain carries TRBV7-9 and TRBJ2-7, with unresolved D. The CDR3 covers 13 residues. Germline V gives CDR1 SEHNR, CDR2 FQNEAQ (reference sequence). Deletions cut 0 bases from V and 5 bases from J, with 8 bases between.

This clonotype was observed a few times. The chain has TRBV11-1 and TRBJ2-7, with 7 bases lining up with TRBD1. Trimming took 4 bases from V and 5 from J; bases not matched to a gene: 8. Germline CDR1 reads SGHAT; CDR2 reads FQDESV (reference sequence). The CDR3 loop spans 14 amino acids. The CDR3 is CASSSGRQGNEQYF. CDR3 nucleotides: TGTGCCAGCAGCTCGGGTAGACAGGGCAACGAGCAGTACTTC.

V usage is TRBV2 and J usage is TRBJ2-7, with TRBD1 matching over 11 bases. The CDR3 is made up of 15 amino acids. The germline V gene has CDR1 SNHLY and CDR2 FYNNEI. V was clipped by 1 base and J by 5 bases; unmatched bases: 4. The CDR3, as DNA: TGTGCCAGCAGTGAAGAGCGGACAGGGGGCAACGAGCAGTACTTC. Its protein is CASSEERTGGNEQYF. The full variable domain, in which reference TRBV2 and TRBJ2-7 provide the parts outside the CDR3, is EPEVTQTPSHQVTQMGQEVILRCVPISNHLYFYWYRQILGQKVEFLVSFYNNEISEKSEIFDDQFSVERPDGSNFTLKIRSTKLEDSAMYFCASSEERTGGNEQYFGPGTRLTVT.

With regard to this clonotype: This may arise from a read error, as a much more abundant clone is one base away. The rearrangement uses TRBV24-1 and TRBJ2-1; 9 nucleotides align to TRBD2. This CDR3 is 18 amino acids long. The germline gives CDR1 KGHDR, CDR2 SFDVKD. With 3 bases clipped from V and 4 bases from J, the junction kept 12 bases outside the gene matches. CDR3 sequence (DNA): TGTGCCACCAGTGATGGCGGACTAGCGAGGGGACATTACAATGAGCAGTTCTTC. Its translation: CATSDGGLARGHYNEQFF.